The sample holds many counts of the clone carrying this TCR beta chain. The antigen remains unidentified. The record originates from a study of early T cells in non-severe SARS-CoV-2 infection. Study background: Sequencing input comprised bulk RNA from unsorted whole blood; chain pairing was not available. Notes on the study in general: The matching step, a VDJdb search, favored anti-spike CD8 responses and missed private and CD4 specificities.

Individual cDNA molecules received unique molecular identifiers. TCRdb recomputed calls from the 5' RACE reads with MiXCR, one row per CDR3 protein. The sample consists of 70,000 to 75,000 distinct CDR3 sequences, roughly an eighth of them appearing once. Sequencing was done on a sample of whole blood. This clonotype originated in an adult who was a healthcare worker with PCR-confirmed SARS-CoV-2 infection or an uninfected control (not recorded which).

The CDR3, as DNA: TGTGCCAGCTCACCAGGCGGACAGGGGTGGGCCTACGAGCAGTACTTC. Translating it yields CASSPGGQGWAYEQYF. The chain links TRBV18 to TRBJ2-7; TRBD1 matches 9 bases. The CDR3 is 16 residues long. CDR1 is KGHSH and CDR2 is LQKENI in the germline V gene. V lost 2 bases to trimming and J lost 2 bases; unmatched junction nucleotides: 7.